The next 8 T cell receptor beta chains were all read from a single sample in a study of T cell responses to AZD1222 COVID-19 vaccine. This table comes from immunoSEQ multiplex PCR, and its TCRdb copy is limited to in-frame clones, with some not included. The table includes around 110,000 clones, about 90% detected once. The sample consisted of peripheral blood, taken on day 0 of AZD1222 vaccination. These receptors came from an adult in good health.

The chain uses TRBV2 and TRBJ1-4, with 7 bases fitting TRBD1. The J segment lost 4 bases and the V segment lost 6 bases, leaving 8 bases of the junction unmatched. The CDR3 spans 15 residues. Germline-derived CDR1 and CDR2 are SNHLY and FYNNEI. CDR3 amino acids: CASRAPGQFNEKLFF. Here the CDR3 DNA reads TGTGCCAGCAGAGCACCGGGACAGTTTAATGAAAAACTGTTTTTT.

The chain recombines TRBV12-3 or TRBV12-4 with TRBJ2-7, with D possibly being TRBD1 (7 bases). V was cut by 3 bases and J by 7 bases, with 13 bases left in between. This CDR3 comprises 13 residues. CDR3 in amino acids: CASSLEGAQEQYF. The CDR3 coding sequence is TGTGCCAGCAGTTTGGAGGGGGCGCAGGAGCAGTACTTC.

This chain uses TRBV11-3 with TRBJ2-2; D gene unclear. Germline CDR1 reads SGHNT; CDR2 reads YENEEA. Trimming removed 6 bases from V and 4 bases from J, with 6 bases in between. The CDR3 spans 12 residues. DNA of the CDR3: TGTGCCAGCAGAGGTGCCACCGGGGAGCTGTTTTTT. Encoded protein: CASRGATGELFF. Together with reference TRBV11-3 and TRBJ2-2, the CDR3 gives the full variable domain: EAGVVQSPRYKIIEKKQPVAFWCNPISGHNTLYWYLQNLGQGPELLIRYENEEAVDDSQLPKDRFSAERLKGVDSTLKIQPAELGDSAVYLCASRGATGELFFGEGSRLTVL.

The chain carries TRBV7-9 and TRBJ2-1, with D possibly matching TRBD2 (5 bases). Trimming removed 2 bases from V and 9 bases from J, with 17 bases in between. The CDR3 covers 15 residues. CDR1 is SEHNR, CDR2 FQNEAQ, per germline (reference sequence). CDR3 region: CASSLLAVEGVEQFF. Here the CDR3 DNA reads TGTGCCAGCAGCTTATTGGCAGTTGAGGGTGTTGAGCAGTTCTTC. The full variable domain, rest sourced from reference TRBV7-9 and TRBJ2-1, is DTGVSQNPRHKITKRGQNVTFRCDPISEHNRLYWYRQTLGQGPEFLTYFQNEAQLEKSRLLSDRFSAERPKGSFSTLEIQRTEQGDSAMYLCASSLLAVEGVEQFFGPGTRLTVL.

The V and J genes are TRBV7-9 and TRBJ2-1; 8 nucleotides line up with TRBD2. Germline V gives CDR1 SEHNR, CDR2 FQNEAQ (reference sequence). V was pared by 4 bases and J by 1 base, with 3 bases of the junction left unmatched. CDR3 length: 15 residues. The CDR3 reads CASSSAGVSYNEQFF. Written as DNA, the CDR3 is TGTGCCAGCAGCTCAGCGGGAGTGTCCTACAATGAGCAGTTCTTC.

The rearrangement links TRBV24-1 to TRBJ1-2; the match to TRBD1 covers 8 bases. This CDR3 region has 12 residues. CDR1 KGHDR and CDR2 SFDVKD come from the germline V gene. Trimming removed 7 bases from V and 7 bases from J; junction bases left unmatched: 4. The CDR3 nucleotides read TGTGCCACCAGGGACAGGGAGGCTGGCTACACCTTC. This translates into CATRDREAGYTF.

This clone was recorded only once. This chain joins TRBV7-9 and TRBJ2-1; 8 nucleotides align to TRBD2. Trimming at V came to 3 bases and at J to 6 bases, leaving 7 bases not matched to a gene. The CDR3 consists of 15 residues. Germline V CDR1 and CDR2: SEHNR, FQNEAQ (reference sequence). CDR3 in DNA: TGTGCCAGCAGCTTCCCGACTAGCGTACGCAATGAGCAGTTCTTC. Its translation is CASSFPTSVRNEQFF.

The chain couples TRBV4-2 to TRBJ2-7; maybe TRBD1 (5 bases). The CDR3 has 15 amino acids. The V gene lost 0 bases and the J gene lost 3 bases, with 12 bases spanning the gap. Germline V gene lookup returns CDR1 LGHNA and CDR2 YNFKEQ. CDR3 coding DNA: TGTGCCAGCAGCCAAGACGTCGAGACAGTCTACGAGCAGTACTTC. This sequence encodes CASSQDVETVYEQYF.